This T cell receptor beta chain came from a study of PD-1 blockade in mismatch repair-deficient tumors. For the study at large: Patients had approximately 11 mismatch repair-deficient cancer types and were previously treated and progressing.

This clone was detected only a few times. Trimming cost V 0 bases and J 11 bases; bases outside gene matches: 4. The CDR3 totals 13 residues. CDR1 is MGHRA, CDR2 YSYEKL, per germline. Using immunoSEQ multiplex PCR, the repertoire was profiled, and TCRdb retains in-frame clones only, with some absent. The data show roughly 70,000 clones, 70% to 85% seen once. This chain connects TRBV4-1 to TRBJ1-5; 7 bases line up with TRBD1. Sample: peripheral blood, taken 2 weeks after starting pembrolizumab. This clonotype was obtained from an adult with mismatch repair-deficient cancer. The CDR3: CASSQDLGTAQHF. CDR3 DNA: TGCGCCAGCAGCCAAGATTTGGGGACAGCCCAGCATTTT.